This TCR beta chain was sequenced in a study of human T cells and chemical hapten exposure. Study as a whole: Slight volume differences across pooled libraries mainly accounted for varying per-sample TCR yields.

Time point here: healthy volunteer bleed at 6 weeks. Unseparated into fractions, whole blood served as the source from which total RNA was extracted. The library gave individual cDNA molecules unique molecular identifiers. In TCRdb, the RACE reads were re-called with MiXCR into one record per CDR3 protein. The sample lists under 45,000 distinct CDR3 sequences; about 5.5% were seen once. The V segment lost 2 bases and the J segment 0 bases; nucleotides outside the gene matches: 7. The CDR3 extends over 17 amino acids. Germline loops: CDR1 MDHEN, CDR2 SYDVKM. Study-level findings and limits: Sensitization with DPC brought no change to TCRs above 1 in 1000 in frequency.

This clonotype has at least ten counts. Antigen unknown. The clonotype was recovered from a human donor in good health. Some clones in this sample may be carry-over from other donors' samples. V usage is TRBV28 and J usage is TRBJ1-5, with 7 nucleotides matching TRBD1. The sequencing sample was made of whole blood. DNA for the CDR3: TGTGCCAGCAGTTTAGGGCAGGGGGGGTATAGCAATCAGCCCCAGCATTTT. This codes for CASSLGQGGYSNQPQHF.